Below, 21 T cell receptor beta chains from the same sample are listed, as sequenced in a study of blood T cells in healthy people across ages. The authors ran a second PCR of 7 to 11 cycles using a sample-barcoded 5' primer and a J-beta primer mix. One entry per CDR3 protein, called by TCRdb with MiXCR from the 5' RACE reads. The sample has hundreds of thousands of distinct CDR3 sequences, around 62% seen once. Input material: blood. These TCRs come from a man under 40 in good health.

V and J are TRBV24-1 and TRBJ2-1; TRBD1 aligns across 8 bases. The V segment lost 4 bases and the J segment 4 bases; nucleotides outside the gene matches: 11. The CDR3 is 17 amino acids. Germline V gene lookup returns CDR1 KGHDR and CDR2 SFDVKD. CDR3 region: CATSEARTGSIYNEQFF. The CDR3 nucleotides read TGTGCCACCAGTGAGGCGAGGACAGGGAGTATTTACAATGAGCAGTTCTTC.

The chain has TRBV9 and TRBJ2-3; D is unclear. The germline V gene has CDR1 SGDLS and CDR2 YYNGEE. V gave up 0 bases and J gave up 10 bases, with 9 bases separating them. The CDR3 totals 12 residues. CDR3 sequence reads: CASSVVDRPQYF. In DNA, the CDR3 is TGTGCCAGCAGCGTAGTCGACCGTCCGCAGTATTTT.

The chain recombines TRBV7-3 with TRBJ2-7; TRBD2 matches 7 bases. The germline gives CDR1 SGHTA, CDR2 FQGTGA. Losses at the gene ends were 2 bases for V and 7 bases for J; bases not matched to a gene: 8. CDR3 length equals 14 residues. CDR3 nucleotide sequence: TGTGCCAGCAGCTTAGAGCTAGCGGTCAATGAGCAGTACTTC. It translates to CASSLELAVNEQYF.

The gene calls are TRBV5-5 and TRBJ2-7; 7 bases match TRBD1. Germline CDR1 SGHKS, CDR2 YYEKEE (reference sequence). Unmatched junction bases numbered 11, after V lost 4 bases and J lost 4 bases. This CDR3 has 15 residues. CDR3 amino acids: CASSVEGGRGYEQYF. For the CDR3, the DNA is TGTGCCAGCAGCGTAGAAGGTGGCAGGGGGTACGAGCAGTACTTC.

The CDR3: CASSQLGTATDTQYF. The CDR3 coding sequence is TGTGCCAGCAGCCAACTCGGGACAGCCACAGATACGCAGTATTTT. V usage is TRBV7-2 and J usage is TRBJ2-3; 7 bases agree with TRBD1. The V and J ends lost 5 bases and 2 bases, in that order; junction bases with no gene match: 7. CDR1 SGHTA and CDR2 FQGNSA come from the germline V gene. CDR3 length: 15 residues.

The rearrangement uses TRBV9 and TRBJ2-3, with D tentatively TRBD1 or TRBD2 (6 bases each). The V gene lost 4 bases and the J gene lost 4 bases, with 19 bases spanning the gap. The CDR3 runs to 16 residues. Per germline, CDR1 SGDLS and CDR2 YYNGEE. The CDR3 loop is CASSSRRGMVPDTQYF. Here the CDR3 DNA reads TGTGCCAGCAGCTCCCGGAGGGGGATGGTCCCAGATACGCAGTATTTT.

The V gene is TRBV14, the J gene TRBJ2-1; D ambiguous. The CDR3 is 14 residues long. The ends were cut back, 0 bases at V and 7 bases at J, with 10 bases in the middle. CDR1 and CDR2 (germline): SGHDN, FVKESK. In nucleotides, the CDR3 is TGTGCCAGCAGCCAAGATCCCGGGCGGAATGAGCAGTTCTTC. Translating gives CASSQDPGRNEQFF.

The CDR3 DNA sequence: TGTGCCAGCAGTCTTAGGAGGGCTACGGTTGGAAATGAGCAGTTCTTC. Residues: CASSLRRATVGNEQFF. The genes are TRBV28 and TRBJ2-1, with a possible D match to TRBD2 (6 bases). The germline gives CDR1 MDHEN, CDR2 SYDVKM. The CDR3 loop spans 16 amino acids. Trimming removed 5 bases at V and 7 bases at J, with 21 bases between.

In its sample, this clonotype was seen a few times. The chain employs TRBV18 and TRBJ2-7; D is undetermined. CDR3 size: 13 residues. V gave up 1 base and J gave up 4 bases, with 8 bases separating them. Germline-derived CDR1 and CDR2 are KGHSH and LQKENI. The chain's CDR3 is CASSPRADYEQYF. The CDR3, as DNA: TGTGCCAGCTCACCACGTGCAGATTACGAGCAGTACTTC.

This chain links TRBV20-1 with TRBJ2-3; no reliable D call. Germline lookup yields CDR1 DFQATT and CDR2 SNEGSKA (reference sequence). The CDR3 runs to 15 residues. The V and J ends lost 3 bases and 0 bases respectively, with 13 bases between them. The CDR3 region is CSARRGGFSTDTQYF. The CDR3, as DNA: TGCAGTGCTAGGCGCGGTGGTTTCAGCACAGATACGCAGTATTTT.

The count of this clonotype is one. The chain is built from TRBV25-1 and TRBJ2-5; D is perhaps TRBD1 or TRBD2 (5 bases each). Looked up from germline, CDR1 is MGHDK and CDR2 is SYGVNS. CDR3 length: 13 amino acids. Trimming took 4 bases from V and 5 from J, leaving 11 bases between them. The CDR3 coding sequence is TGTGCCAGCAGTGCGGCAGGGACGGAGACCCAGTACTTC. Translated: CASSAAGTETQYF.

The chain couples TRBV5-5 to TRBJ1-5; 9 bases fit TRBD1. Germline loops: CDR1 SGHKS, CDR2 YYEKEE (reference sequence). The CDR3 contains 16 residues. Losses at the gene ends were 4 bases for V and 1 base for J; bases not matched to a gene: 6. CDR3 sequence (DNA): TGTGCCAGCAGCCGAACAGGGGGCTGGAGCAATCAGCCCCAGCATTTT. Amino acid sequence: CASSRTGGWSNQPQHF.

J is TRBJ2-1 and V is TRBV4-3; D is possibly TRBD1 or TRBD2 (5 bases each). The CDR3 totals 13 residues. The V end was cut by 2 bases, the J end by 12 bases, with 14 bases between. The germline gives CDR1 LGHNA, CDR2 YSLEER. The CDR3 spells CASSQIGDPSQFF. The DNA for the CDR3 is TGCGCCAGCAGCCAAATAGGGGACCCATCGCAGTTCTTC.

This clonotype was observed a handful of times. The genes are TRBV12-3 or TRBV12-4 and TRBJ2-5; D is undetermined. Trimming cost V 2 bases and J 5 bases, with 12 bases left between them. This CDR3 spans 14 amino acids. Here the CDR3 DNA reads TGTGCCAGCAGTTTAACCCGTAACAAGGAGACCCAGTACTTC. It translates to CASSLTRNKETQYF.

CDR3 amino acids: CASSFGTLGRNSPLHF. DNA of the CDR3: TGTGCCAGCAGCTTCGGGACGCTCGGTCGAAATTCACCCCTCCACTTT. V is TRBV7-2 and J is TRBJ1-6; weak D call: TRBD1 (5 bases). The germline V gene has CDR1 SGHTA and CDR2 FQGNSA. The V and J ends lost 3 bases and 7 bases respectively, with 16 bases between them. The CDR3 totals 16 residues.

J is TRBJ2-6 and V is TRBV7-7; TRBD1 matches at 7 bases. The J segment lost 1 base and the V segment lost 5 bases, leaving 14 bases of the junction unmatched. CDR1 and CDR2 (germline): SSHAT, FNYEAQ (reference sequence). This CDR3 has 19 residues. Written as DNA, the CDR3 is TGTGCCAGCAGCCTAGGGGACAGCAAACTGGGTTCTGGGGCCAACGTCCTGACTTTC. This translates into CASSLGDSKLGSGANVLTF.

This chain joins TRBV29-1 and TRBJ2-7, with D perhaps TRBD1 or TRBD2 (5 bases each). Trimming cost V 8 bases and J 1 base, with 15 bases left between them. CDR1 is SQVTM, CDR2 ANQGSEA, per germline. The CDR3 is 13 amino acids. In nucleotides, the CDR3 is TGCAGCACCCCCGGGACGGAATCCTACGAGCAGTACTTC. Translating gives CSTPGTESYEQYF.

The rearrangement links TRBV5-6 to TRBJ2-7; no clear D. V gave up 0 bases and J gave up 5 bases, with 6 bases separating them. Per germline, CDR1 SGHDT and CDR2 YYEEEE. This CDR3 comprises 12 residues. The CDR3 spells CASSLVANEQYF. The CDR3 nucleotides are TGTGCCAGCAGCTTGGTTGCTAACGAGCAGTACTTC.

This clonotype was counted between two and nine times. V and J are TRBV29-1 and TRBJ1-1, with D uncertain. This CDR3 has 13 amino acids. The germline CDR1 and CDR2 sequences are SQVTM and ANQGSEA. V was shortened by 1 base and J by 8 bases, with 14 bases between the two germline ends. The CDR3 is CSVEVLQQPEAFF. DNA of the CDR3: TGCAGCGTTGAAGTTTTACAGCAGCCCGAAGCTTTCTTT.

The V gene is TRBV29-1, the J gene TRBJ2-1; TRBD1 matches 10 bases. The CDR3 contains 13 residues. V shed 7 bases and J 7 bases; nucleotides not matched to a gene: 7. Germline V gives CDR1 SQVTM, CDR2 ANQGSEA. The CDR3 DNA is TGCAGCGGCGACAGGGGGCTTGGAAATGAGCAGTTCTTC. Translated, it gives CSGDRGLGNEQFF.

The V and J genes are TRBV5-1 and TRBJ2-5, with TRBD2 matching over 8 bases. CDR1 SGHRS and CDR2 YFSETQ come from the germline V gene. The CDR3 runs 16 residues. V shed 4 bases and J 11 bases; nucleotides not matched to a gene: 19. The CDR3 nucleotides read TGCGCCAGCAGCCAAATCCCGGGACTAGGACCTCATGAGCAGTACTTC. Translating gives CASSQIPGLGPHEQYF. The complete variable domain, with remaining parts taken from reference TRBV5-1 and TRBJ2-5, reads KAGVTQTPRYLIKTRGQQVTLSCSPISGHRSVSWYQQTPGQGLQFLFEYFSETQRNKGNFPGRFSGRQFSNSRSEMNVSTLELGDSALYLCASSQIPGLGPHEQYFGPGTRLLVL.